Following are 2 T cell receptor beta chains from one sample sequenced in a study of T cells in Graves' hyperthyroidism and ophthalmopathy. Template material for amplifying TCR beta CDR3 regions consisted of RNA transcripts. The TCR CDR3 was amplified in a first-round RT-PCR using the HTBI primer set. Using its own MiXCR run on the multiplex PCR reads, TCRdb lists one record per CDR3 protein. The sample comprises a few hundred thousand distinct CDR3 sequences, around 42% of which are singletons, and about 20% rests with the top ten. Sequencing was done on a sample of peripheral blood or thyroid tissue (not recorded which). The receptors stem from an adult woman with Graves' disease, either hyperthyroidism or ophthalmopathy (not recorded which).

This clonotype appeared a few times. The CDR3 reads CSAIGELFF. The DNA for the CDR3 is TGCAGTGCCATCGGGGAGCTGTTTTTT. The V gene is TRBV20-1, the J gene TRBJ2-2; D is undetermined. Germline-derived CDR1 and CDR2 are DFQATT and SNEGSKA (reference sequence). Trimming took off 6 bases at V and 7 bases at J, with 3 bases between the two ends. This CDR3 contains 9 residues.

The table lists this clonotype with a count of one. V gene TRBV7-2 combines with J gene TRBJ2-5, with D perhaps being TRBD1 or TRBD2 (5 bases each). V was trimmed by 0 bases and J by 6 bases, leaving 8 bases between them. The CDR3 runs 13 residues. Germline assignment: CDR1 SGHTA and CDR2 FQGNSA. CDR3 DNA sequence: TGTGCCAGCAGCTTAGCGGGGGACCAGACCCAGTACTTC. Its protein is CASSLAGDQTQYF.